In its sample, the clone carrying this T cell receptor beta chain was seen once. The sample originates from a study of OX40 agonist ivuxolimab in advanced cancers. Clones were sequenced by immunoSEQ multiplex PCR, and TCRdb holds only the in-frame ones, with some missing. The data contain about 71,000 clones, approximately 94% of them singletons. Germline CDR1 MNHEY, CDR2 SMNVEV (reference sequence). The CDR3 is 14 amino acids. J gave up 3 bases and V 5 bases, and 4 bases lay outside the gene matches. The source material was CD4+ or CD8+ T cells sorted from blood, sampled in a trial of the OX40 agonist ivuxolimab. This rearrangement joins TRBV27 to TRBJ2-3; 8 bases agree with TRBD2. The clonotype was recovered from an adult with an advanced solid tumor such as melanoma, head and neck, liver or kidney cancer. The CDR3 protein is CASSLGLGTDTQYF. The CDR3 DNA is TGTGCCAGCAGTCTGGGACTAGGGACAGATACGCAGTATTTT.